The clone carrying this T cell receptor (beta chain) was picked up many times. This sample was taken from a study of T cells in Graves' hyperthyroidism and ophthalmopathy. Germline lookup yields CDR1 LNHDA and CDR2 SQIVND (reference sequence). CDR3 size: 18 residues. The V gene end was trimmed by 8 bases and the J gene end by 5 bases; junction bases not matched to a gene: 15. The PBMCs had their origin in 10 ml of fresh peripheral blood. TCR beta CDR3 sequences were amplified from RNA transcripts. HTBI primers were used for first-round RT-PCR of the TCR CDR3. TCRdb processed the multiplex PCR reads anew with MiXCR; each CDR3 protein has one entry. In the table there are about 620,000 distinct CDR3 sequences, roughly 15% of which are singletons.

The chain joins TRBV19 to TRBJ2-2, with TRBD2 matching over 12 bases. The receptor was isolated from a woman aged 25 to 45 with Graves' hyperthyroidism. The sequenced sample consisted of blood. CDR3 loop: CASVPTSGSNKRTGELFF. Written as DNA, the CDR3 is TGTGCCAGTGTCCCGACTAGCGGGAGTAACAAGCGGACCGGGGAGCTGTTTTTT.